These T cell receptor beta chains were read from a single sample in a study of T cells after yellow fever vaccination. TCRdb independently ran MiXCR on the 5' RACE reads; one entry per CDR3 protein. Of about 75,000 distinct CDR3 sequences in the sample, 7.3% were seen once. The sample was CD8+ T cells sorted from PBMCs, taken around 10 days after the first yellow fever vaccination. The origin of the receptors is a man between 18 and 29 years old who received the YFV17D yellow fever vaccine. CDR3s include the opening cysteine and the closing phenylalanine or tryptophan. Rows may omit the clone size; those that give it use once, few, many or a size class.

>many|TRBV5-1
CASSRTYLNNEQFF
>many|TRBV3-1
CASSQERASGTGELFF
>many|TRBV7-9
CASSLQTSGDYNEQFF
>medium-sized|TRBV6-4
CASSDSTSGGDTQYF
>.|TRBV30
CARGDRTYGYTF
>many|TRBV7-2
CASRVLGTGELFF
>few|TRBV5-1
CASSLAPGWGLQETQYF
>many|TRBV12-3/TRBV12-4
CASSLGAGGTSNEKLFF
>.|TRBV7-9
CASSLMASSPLHF
>many|TRBV6-2/TRBV6-3
CASSSGAAGTHF
>many|TRBV6-6
CASSYRTDEQFF
>.|TRBV20-1
CSARGRSDAYGYTF
>few|TRBV6-2/TRBV6-3
CASSQDSTGPNTGELFF
>many|TRBV13
CASSLVAGVSTDTQYF
>many|TRBV6-6
CASSYGVGEGYTF
>.|TRBV4-2
CASSQEAGTQLLPQHF
>many|TRBV7-2
CASSSVGGTEAFF
>many|TRBV7-8
CASSTGTEVNSPLHF
>many|TRBV11-1
CASSPTTFSGGSTDTQYF
>.|TRBV2
CASSERGHADTQYF
>.|TRBV11-2
CASSLNPGGVNTEAFF
>.|TRBV7-9
CASSPTGQGNSYEQYF
>many|TRBV10-3
CAIRHRVNQPQHF
>many|TRBV12-3/TRBV12-4
CASRAPGLAGELFF
>.|TRBV11-1
CASSPTGTGRQETQYF
>few|TRBV24-1
CATRGEGNTEAFF
>many|TRBV24-1
CATSLTGTNTGELFF
>many|TRBV4-2
CASSQVRDGAYEQYF
>many|TRBV7-3
CASSREGTDTQYF
>.|TRBV11-2
CASSFRVLDTGELFF
>many|TRBV7-8
CASSLAQGGDQPQHF
>.|TRBV28
CASRYENGLAGGKQFF
>many|TRBV7-8
CASSVRAGGHEQFF
>few|TRBV11-2
CASSLEGAEAGGVYNEQFF
>many|TRBV4-1
CASSRGVGGPYEQYF
>many|TRBV7-2
CASSQGGASTDTQYF
>many|TRBV12-3/TRBV12-4
CASSLGGAADTQYF
>many|TRBV7-9
CASSLRTGTYNEQFF
>many|TRBV6-2/TRBV6-3
CASSYGLTSYEQYF
>.|TRBV6-2/TRBV6-3
CASSITRGTDTQYF
>many|TRBV19
CASSIVTVVSSGELFF
>.|TRBV7-9
CASSRDQKNEQFF
>many|TRBV7-9
CASRPRIGAVGELFF
>.|TRBV19
CASSIDLSGGSYNEQFF
>many|TRBV7-6
CASSSDGAGELFF
>.|TRBV6-1
CAIYRAEAFF
>.|TRBV4-1
CASSQDWTANYGYTF
>many|TRBV9
CASSVEGHGELFF
>many|TRBV20-1
CSAYPSGGVVVMETQYF
>.|TRBV20-1
CSARDGHTQYF
>.|TRBV7-9
CASIMTSGGTGELFF
>many|TRBV29-1
CSVEEGGSIQFF
>few|TRBV4-2
CASSSQQRPIETEAFF
>.|TRBV5-6
CASSLAAPLNTGELFF
>many|TRBV18
CASSPLTVGTDTQYF
>few|TRBV19
CASSSGPDQPQHF
>many|TRBV6-5
CASSYSGVGYTF
>few|TRBV5-1
CASSFQVPNTEAFF
>.|TRBV12-3/TRBV12-4
CASTERDRGADTQYF
>many|TRBV4-1
CASSQASNQPQHF